Below are 10 T cell receptor beta chains sequenced from a single sample in a study of blood T cell repertoires in COVID-19. This table comes from immunoSEQ multiplex PCR, and its TCRdb copy is limited to in-frame clones, with some not included. Found here are about 240,000 clones, about nine tenths of them singletons; the top ten hold 5.5% to 6.5%. The sequencing input was peripheral blood. These TCRs come from a man between 60 and 75 years old with acute or convalescent COVID-19.

J is TRBJ2-3 and V is TRBV7-2; TRBD2 is a possible D gene (6 bases). Trimming removed 7 bases from V and 1 base from J, with 15 bases in between. CDR3 length equals 15 residues. Germline V gene lookup returns CDR1 SGHTA and CDR2 FQGNSA. The CDR3 is CASNIGLTRTDTQYF. The DNA for the CDR3 is TGTGCCAGCAACATAGGACTAACGCGCACAGATACGCAGTATTTT.

The genes are TRBV6-6 and TRBJ1-5; TRBD1 aligns across 9 bases. The CDR3 is made up of 16 amino acids. CDR1 is MNHNY, CDR2 SVGAGI, per germline (reference sequence). The V and J ends lost 7 bases and 8 bases, in that order; junction bases with no gene match: 15. As DNA, the CDR3 is TGTGCCAGCACCTCGGGACAGGGAAGTGGAGGGGAGCCCCAGCATTTT. Translated, it gives CASTSGQGSGGEPQHF.

The chain uses TRBV28 and TRBJ1-2; D is undetermined. Trimming left V 5 bases short and J 0 bases short, with 13 bases between. Germline V gene lookup returns CDR1 MDHEN and CDR2 SYDVKM. The CDR3 sequence is 15 residues long. CDR3 region: CASSLTSGANYGYTF. The CDR3 bases are TGTGCCAGCAGTCTAACTTCGGGAGCTAACTATGGCTACACCTTC.

The rearrangement uses TRBV3-1 (or the pseudogene TRBV3-2) and TRBJ2-7; the D gene is possibly TRBD1 (6 bases). The CDR3 is 12 residues long. CDR1 LGHDT and CDR2 YNNKEL come from the germline V gene (reference sequence). V lost 3 bases to trimming and J lost 7 bases, with 10 bases between them. This CDR3 is CASSQGAREQYF. CDR3 nucleotide sequence: TGTGCCAGCAGCCAGGGGGCTAGGGAGCAGTACTTC.

This clone turned up a few times. The chain carries TRBV28 and TRBJ1-5, with D possibly being TRBD1 (6 bases). The CDR3 sequence is 15 residues long. V lost 6 bases to trimming and J lost 1 base, with 13 bases between them. Germline V gene sequence: CDR1 MDHEN, CDR2 SYDVKM. The CDR3 DNA sequence: TGTGCCAGCAGCCCCCTTACAGGGAGCAATCAGCCCCAGCATTTT. This encodes CASSPLTGSNQPQHF.

This clone was seen a handful of times. V gene TRBV19 combines with J gene TRBJ1-1, with a weak D call TRBD1 (6 bases). V was shortened by 9 bases and J by 4 bases, with 24 bases between the two germline ends. The V gene's germline CDR1 is LNHDA and CDR2 SQIVND (reference sequence). This CDR3 is built from 16 residues. CDR3 coding DNA: TGTGCCAGCCAAGACAGGTTGATGATCCCGGTCACTGAAGCTTTCTTT. It specifies CASQDRLMIPVTEAFF.

The CDR3: CASSQERSEKLFF. The CDR3 bases are TGCGCCAGCAGCCAAGAGAGGTCGGAAAAACTGTTTTTT. This sequence joins TRBV4-3 and TRBJ1-4, with D unresolved. The CDR3 is made up of 13 amino acids. Trimming took off 0 bases at V and 8 bases at J, with 7 bases between the two ends. Per the germline V gene, CDR1 is LGHNA and CDR2 is YSLEER.

The chain joins TRBV7-9 to TRBJ1-6, with D perhaps TRBD1 (6 bases). Trimming removed 4 bases from V and 7 bases from J, with 14 bases in between. This CDR3 has 15 residues. CDR1 SEHNR and CDR2 FQNEAQ come from the germline V gene (reference sequence). The CDR3 spells CASSSRQGINSPLHF. The CDR3 bases are TGTGCCAGCAGCTCCCGTCAGGGGATCAATTCACCCCTCCACTTT.

The gene calls are TRBV30 and TRBJ2-4, with no clear D. The CDR3 is 11 amino acids. Trimming took 1 base from V and 6 from J, leaving 4 bases between them. CDR1 is GTSNPN and CDR2 is SVGIG in the germline V gene (reference sequence). The CDR3 is CAWSARNIQYF. The CDR3 DNA sequence: TGTGCCTGGAGTGCTCGAAACATTCAGTACTTC.

V is TRBV9 and J is TRBJ2-2; no clear D gene. The CDR3 contains 16 residues. The V end lost 0 bases, the J end lost 0 bases, and 9 bases lay between the germline ends. Germline loops: CDR1 SGDLS, CDR2 YYNGEE. The CDR3: CASSVGAGSNTGELFF. In DNA, the CDR3 is TGTGCCAGCAGCGTAGGAGCAGGATCGAACACCGGGGAGCTGTTTTTT. The full variable domain, its missing parts supplied by reference TRBV9 and TRBJ2-2, is DSGVTQTPKHLITATGQRVTLRCSPRSGDLSVYWYQQSLDQGLQFLIQYYNGEERAKGNILERFSAQQFPDLHSELNLSSLELGDSALYFCASSVGAGSNTGELFFGEGSRLTVL.